This paragraph reports one T cell receptor beta chain. The antigen remains unidentified. The CDR3 loop spans 17 amino acids. Losses at the gene ends were 0 bases for V and 4 bases for J; bases not matched to a gene: 8. Germline loops: CDR1 SGHKS, CDR2 YYEKEE (reference sequence). This sample stems from a study of T cell repertoires in cytomegalovirus infection. On the study more broadly: Shared public TCR beta signatures pointed to both CMV infection and a matching HLA type.

Findings and caveats of the study: People with CMV and the relevant HLA were identified by cumulative public TCR beta family frequency. HLA-C-restricted CMV-specific TCR beta clonotypes were dominant in the ex vivo response.

A single record per CDR3 protein comes from TCRdb applying MiXCR to the reads. In the table there are 200,000 to 250,000 distinct CDR3 sequences, 9% to 15% of which are singletons. The receptor's source is a human donor in good health (CMV status not recorded). Some clones in this sample may be carry-over from other donors' samples. What was sequenced was PBMCs. The chain links TRBV5-5 to TRBJ1-3, with 9 bases lining up with TRBD1. CDR3 nucleotides: TGTGCCAGCAGCTTGGGCGCCCGGGACAGGGCCGGAAACACCATATATTTT. Amino acids: CASSLGARDRAGNTIYF.